The 6 T cell receptor beta chains below all came from one sample that was sequenced in a study of shared clonotypes between healthy human individuals. This table comes from immunoSEQ multiplex PCR, and its TCRdb copy is limited to in-frame clones, with some not included. The table shows 2,100,000 or so clones, with approximately 94% occurring only once. Sequencing was done on a sample of naive CD4+ T cells sorted from blood. Subset meaning: CD45RA+ positively selected. The source is a man younger than 35 in good health.

The V call is TRBV29-1, the J call TRBJ2-3, with TRBD2 matching 10 bases. V was clipped by 3 bases and J by 3 bases; unmatched bases: 9. CDR3 length: 16 amino acids. The germline V gene has CDR1 SQVTM and CDR2 ANQGSEA. The DNA of the CDR3 is TGCAGCGTTGAGGGAAGCGGGGGGGCCGAGACAGATACGCAGTATTTT. This encodes CSVEGSGGAETDTQYF.

The CDR3 loop is CASSPDGQNYEQYF. The CDR3 region has the DNA TGCGCCAGCAGCCCAGACGGACAGAACTACGAGCAGTACTTC. The rearrangement uses TRBV5-1 and TRBJ2-7; D may be TRBD1 (6 bases). The CDR3 sequence is 14 residues long. V dropped 4 bases and J dropped 3 bases, with 14 bases sitting between them. Germline V gene sequence: CDR1 SGHRS, CDR2 YFSETQ.

This clone was recorded a few times. The gene calls are TRBV18 and TRBJ2-1; 13 bases map to TRBD2. CDR3 length: 17 residues. Germline V CDR1 and CDR2: KGHSH, LQKENI. After removal of 6 bases from V and 3 bases from J, the junction contained 8 bases not matched to a gene. Here the CDR3 reads CASSLWTSGGLYNEQFF. The DNA of the CDR3 is TGTGCCAGCTCGCTATGGACTAGCGGGGGACTCTACAATGAGCAGTTCTTC. Full variable domain (outside the CDR3, taken from reference TRBV18 and TRBJ2-1): NAGVMQNPRHLVRRRGQEARLRCSPMKGHSHVYWYRQLPEEGLKFMVYLQKENIIDESGMPKERFSAEFPKEGPSILRIQQVVRGDSAAYFCASSLWTSGGLYNEQFFGPGTRLTVL.

This clone was seen a single time. The chain uses TRBV9 and TRBJ2-3; 8 nucleotides line up with TRBD2. The V gene's germline CDR1 is SGDLS and CDR2 YYNGEE. J was trimmed by 5 bases and V by 0 bases; bases with no gene match: 8. CDR3 length: 16 residues. The CDR3: CASSVGRGALGDTQYF. The CDR3, as DNA: TGTGCCAGCAGCGTAGGGCGGGGGGCCCTCGGAGATACGCAGTATTTT.

The gene calls are TRBV14 and TRBJ1-2; TRBD1 aligns across 7 bases. Trimming removed 4 bases from V and 4 bases from J; junction bases left unmatched: 12. Per the germline V gene, CDR1 is SGHDN and CDR2 is FVKESK. This CDR3 comprises 16 residues. In DNA, the CDR3 is TGTGCCAGCAGCCGCCGGGACAGCACAACCGGCTATGGCTACACCTTC. Residues: CASSRRDSTTGYGYTF.

This chain connects TRBV18 to TRBJ2-1; TRBD1 aligns across 7 bases. The CDR3 sequence is 12 residues long. V lost 7 bases to trimming and J lost 9 bases; unmatched junction nucleotides: 6. Germline V gene data show CDR1 as KGHSH and CDR2 as LQKENI. CDR3 DNA: TGTGCCAGCTACATAGGGGGCGGTGAGCAGTTCTTC. This translates into CASYIGGGEQFF.